At least ten counts were recorded for the clone carrying this T cell receptor (beta chain). The data belong to a study of T-cell reconstitution after alpha-beta-depleted transplantation in children. J gave up 4 bases and V 1 base, and 7 bases lay outside the gene matches. This CDR3 has 17 amino acids. The V gene's germline CDR1 is SGHVS and CDR2 FNYEAQ. The TCRbeta library incorporated unique molecular identifiers. From the PCR reads, TCRdb called clonotypes with MiXCR, one entry per CDR3 protein. This sample carries about 610,000 distinct CDR3 sequences, 10% of them seen once, and the ten largest clones take less than 5%.

The chain carries TRBV7-6 and TRBJ2-5, with TRBD2 identical over 12 bases. This TCR derives from a human donor who donated a stem cell graft to a child with acute myeloid leukemia. The sample consisted of PBMCs from the stem cell graft donor, taken from the stem cell graft. The CDR3 DNA sequence: TGTGCCAGCAGCTTAGGTAGACTAGCGGGAGCCAGAGAGACCCAGTACTTC. Encoded protein: CASSLGRLAGARETQYF. Complete variable domain (other parts from reference TRBV7-6 and TRBJ2-5): GAGVSQSPRYKVTKRGQDVALRCDPISGHVSLYWYRQALGQGPEFLTYFNYEAQQDKSGLPNDRFSAERPEGSISTLTIQRTEQRDSAMYRCASSLGRLAGARETQYFGPGTRLLVL.